Shown below are 22 T cell receptor beta chains from a single sample sequenced in a study of cytomegalovirus exposure and HLA in healthy donors. PCR amplification relied on 60 Vbeta primers (plus 13 Jbeta primers). The assay was immunoSEQ multiplex PCR, and TCRdb's table has in-frame clones only and misses some. This table holds some 120,000 clones, roughly two thirds found once. The sequenced material came from PBMCs. The origin of the receptors is a man aged 25-45 years in good health and CMV-seropositive.

The gene calls are TRBV7-2 and TRBJ2-7, with 7 bases lining up with TRBD1. J was trimmed by 7 bases and V by 4 bases; bases with no gene match: 10. CDR1 and CDR2 from the germline V gene are SGHTA and FQGNSA. The CDR3 is 14 amino acids. CDR3 sequence: CASSSGQPGSEQYF. The CDR3 DNA reads as TGTGCCAGCAGCTCGGGACAGCCGGGAAGTGAGCAGTACTTC.

Only a few counts were recorded for this clone. J is TRBJ1-5 and V is TRBV27; a weak D match, TRBD1 (6 bases). Germline V CDR1 and CDR2: MNHEY, SMNVEV (reference sequence). V dropped 9 bases and J dropped 4 bases, with 16 bases sitting between them. The CDR3 is 14 residues long. DNA of the CDR3: TGTGCCAGTTCTTTAACAGGGCAAAATCAGCCCCAGCATTTT. Amino acid sequence: CASSLTGQNQPQHF.

This clone was recorded a few times. The V gene is TRBV19, the J gene TRBJ2-7, with 8 nucleotides matching TRBD2. This CDR3 spans 16 amino acids. J gave up 5 bases and V 0 bases, and 9 bases lay outside the gene matches. Germline V gene sequence: CDR1 LNHDA, CDR2 SQIVND (reference sequence). The CDR3, as DNA: TGTGCCAGTAGTATAGATCGAGCGGGAGCTATAAACGAGCAGTACTTC. It yields the protein CASSIDRAGAINEQYF.

This clone has more than one count but fewer than ten. This sequence joins TRBV6-1 and TRBJ1-4, with D unclear. The CDR3 is made up of 13 amino acids. Germline lookup yields CDR1 MNHNS and CDR2 SASEGT. V shed 4 bases and J shed 8 bases, with 11 bases lying between them. CDR3 protein: CASSVRPGEKLFF. In DNA, the CDR3 is TGTGCCAGCAGTGTTCGTCCGGGAGAAAAACTGTTTTTT.

This chain uses TRBV5-4 with TRBJ2-5; TRBD1 is a possible D gene (6 bases). The V gene lost 2 bases and the J gene lost 4 bases, with 9 bases spanning the gap. Germline CDR1 SGHNT, CDR2 YYREEE (reference sequence). This CDR3 comprises 13 residues. This CDR3 reads CASSFARGETQYF. CDR3 bases: TGTGCCAGCAGCTTCGCCAGGGGAGAGACCCAGTACTTC.

The V call is TRBV29-1, the J call TRBJ2-1; 9 nucleotides align to TRBD2. The junction had 5 bases not matched to a gene; V was cut back by 4 bases and J by 4 bases. The CDR3 extends over 14 amino acids. CDR1 and CDR2 from the germline V gene are SQVTM and ANQGSEA. The CDR3 DNA reads as TGCAGCGTTGCCCGACTAGCGGATTACAATGAGCAGTTCTTC. This translates into CSVARLADYNEQFF.

CDR3 nucleotides: TGTGCCATCAGTGACCTAGGGACTTCCTACGAGCAGTACTTC. Translation: CAISDLGTSYEQYF. V usage is TRBV10-3 and J usage is TRBJ2-7; the D gene is possibly TRBD2 (6 bases). V lost 3 bases and J 1 base, leaving 10 bases between the germline ends. The CDR3 has 14 residues. Germline lookup yields CDR1 ENHRY and CDR2 SYGVKD.

J is TRBJ1-5 and V is TRBV10-3; D is uncertain. Trimming shortened V by 5 bases and J by 0 bases, and 11 bases separated the two germline ends. The CDR3 has 15 residues. Germline CDR1 ENHRY, CDR2 SYGVKD. The CDR3 DNA reads as TGTGCCATCAGTAAAGAGCCTACTAGCAATCAGCCCCAGCATTTT. Its translation is CAISKEPTSNQPQHF.

This sequence joins TRBV2 and TRBJ2-1; 7 nucleotides line up with TRBD2. This CDR3 is 14 amino acids long. Germline V gene lookup returns CDR1 SNHLY and CDR2 FYNNEI. The V gene end was trimmed by 8 bases and the J gene end by 1 base; junction bases not matched to a gene: 5. The CDR3 sequence is CASGGGTSYNEQFF. The CDR3 DNA reads TGTGCCAGCGGGGGGGGTACGTCCTACAATGAGCAGTTCTTC.

This clone was seen a handful of times. This chain links TRBV5-1 with TRBJ1-1; TRBD1 is a possible D gene (5 bases). The CDR3 spans 15 residues. Trimming left V 4 bases short and J 8 bases short, with 21 bases between. CDR1 and CDR2 from the germline V gene are SGHRS and YFSETQ. As DNA, the CDR3 is TGCGCCAGCAGCAAGCGTTGGACACATCAGGTCGAAGCTTTCTTT. The encoded protein is CASSKRWTHQVEAFF.

The V call is TRBV18, the J call TRBJ1-1, with TRBD1 matching over 7 bases. With 1 base clipped from V and 0 bases from J, the junction kept 2 bases outside the gene matches. The CDR3 runs 15 residues. The germline V gene has CDR1 KGHSH and CDR2 LQKENI. The CDR3 coding sequence is TGTGCCAGCTCACCACAGGGACAGTTGAACACTGAAGCTTTCTTT. Its translation is CASSPQGQLNTEAFF. The whole variable domain, remainder taken from reference TRBV18 and TRBJ1-1, is NAGVMQNPRHLVRRRGQEARLRCSPMKGHSHVYWYRQLPEEGLKFMVYLQKENIIDESGMPKERFSAEFPKEGPSILRIQQVVRGDSAAYFCASSPQGQLNTEAFFGQGTRLTVV.

This clone appeared a single time. Relative to the germline gene, one junction end is altered; a read error may explain this. This same CDR3 is encoded by further DNA sequences in the sample. The gene calls are TRBV7-9 and TRBJ2-4, with 7 nucleotides matching TRBD2. CDR1 is SEHNR, CDR2 FQNEAQ, per germline (reference sequence). The CDR3 is 14 amino acids. The DNA of the CDR3 is TGCGCCAGCAGAGCGGGGAGGGGTGAAAACATTCAGTACTTC. Protein: CASRAGRGENIQYF.

The chain uses TRBV30 and TRBJ2-3; TRBD2 aligns across 9 bases. Trimming cost V 5 bases and J 5 bases; bases outside gene matches: 14. This CDR3 comprises 16 residues. Germline CDR1 GTSNPN, CDR2 SVGIG (reference sequence). The CDR3 nucleotides read TGTGCCTGGGGAGTCGGGGCGGGAGGGCTTCAAGATACGCAGTATTTT. Translated, it gives CAWGVGAGGLQDTQYF.

The chain carries TRBV6-1 and TRBJ2-5; D gene unclear. This CDR3 is built from 13 residues. Trimming cost V 3 bases and J 7 bases, with 12 bases left between them. The germline V gene encodes CDR1 MNHNS and CDR2 SASEGT. This CDR3 reads CASSETIYGTQYF. The CDR3 DNA reads as TGTGCCAGCAGTGAGACAATTTATGGGACCCAGTACTTC.

For the CDR3, the DNA is TGTGCCAGCAGTTTACTCTCAGGGGCCAGCTACGAGCAGTACTTC. This gives the protein CASSLLSGASYEQYF. The chain has TRBV28 and TRBJ2-7; maybe TRBD1 (6 bases). Germline-derived CDR1 and CDR2 are MDHEN and SYDVKM. Trimming stripped 2 bases from V and 3 bases from J, with 14 bases between. This CDR3 is 15 amino acids long.

The chain uses TRBV7-3 and TRBJ1-6; no firm D call. The CDR3 length is 17 residues. Germline V gene lookup returns CDR1 SGHTA and CDR2 FQGTGA. The V end was cut by 5 bases, the J end by 0 bases, with 14 bases between. CDR3 protein: CASSPHVGSSYNSPLHF. As DNA, the CDR3 is TGTGCCAGCAGCCCGCATGTGGGGAGCTCCTATAATTCACCCCTCCACTTT.

Of note for this clone: At one boundary the junction diverges from the germline segment, which might be a read error. The V gene is TRBV7-9, the J gene TRBJ1-4, with TRBD1 matching 9 bases. The CDR3 extends over 16 amino acids. Per germline, CDR1 SEHNR and CDR2 FQNEAQ (reference sequence). CDR3 region: CSSRLTNDRGYEKLFF. CDR3 coding DNA: TGTTCCAGCAGACTTACCAACGACAGGGGGTATGAAAAACTGTTTTTT. Supplemented by reference TRBV7-9 and TRBJ1-4, the full variable domain reads DTGVSQNPRHKITKRGQNVTFRCDPISEHNRLYWYRQTLGQGPEFLTYFQNEAQLEKSRLLSDRFSAERPKGSFSTLEIQRTEQGDSAMYLCSSRLTNDRGYEKLFFGSGTQLSVL.

The J gene is TRBJ2-7, the V gene TRBV4-2, with unresolved D. Germline-derived CDR1 and CDR2 are LGHNA and YNFKEQ. The V end was cut by 1 base, the J end by 3 bases, with 13 bases between. This CDR3 region has 15 residues. The CDR3 nucleotides read TGTGCCAGCAGCCAAGTTTTCTCGGTCCTCTACGAGCAGTACTTC. It translates to CASSQVFSVLYEQYF.

The chain joins TRBV6-1 to TRBJ2-7; 11 positions agree with TRBD2. The CDR3 contains 16 residues. After removal of 4 bases from V and 2 bases from J, the junction contained 7 bases not matched to a gene. Germline values: CDR1 MNHNS, CDR2 SASEGT. The CDR3 sequence: CASSGSLAGGAYEQYF. The CDR3 nucleotides read TGTGCCAGCAGTGGAAGTCTAGCGGGAGGAGCCTACGAGCAGTACTTC.

The rearrangement uses TRBV7-9 and TRBJ1-1, with D possibly TRBD1 on 5 matching bases. The CDR3 contains 16 residues. The germline CDR1 and CDR2 sequences are SEHNR and FQNEAQ (reference sequence). V was shortened by 0 bases and J by 3 bases, with 14 bases between the two germline ends. CDR3 region: CASSLAGRERDTEAFF. As DNA, the CDR3 is TGTGCCAGCAGCTTAGCCGGCAGGGAAAGGGACACTGAAGCTTTCTTT.

The chain uses TRBV4-2 and TRBJ1-5, with 7 nucleotides matching TRBD1. V trimming: 0 bases; J trimming: 4 bases; junction bases outside the gene matches: 9. The CDR3 runs 17 residues. Germline V gene sequence: CDR1 LGHNA, CDR2 YNFKEQ. The CDR3 sequence is CASSQDYGTEANQPQHF. The CDR3 DNA follows: TGTGCCAGCAGCCAAGATTATGGGACAGAGGCAAATCAGCCCCAGCATTTT.

This clone was observed a few times. The gene calls are TRBV7-3 and TRBJ2-6, with D perhaps matching TRBD2 (5 bases). The V gene's germline CDR1 is SGHTA and CDR2 FQGTGA. V was trimmed by 5 bases and J by 0 bases, leaving 14 bases between them. The CDR3 runs to 17 residues. The CDR3 nucleotides are TGTGCCAGCAGCCCTAGGACGGGAAGCTCTGGGGCCAACGTCCTGACTTTC. It translates to CASSPRTGSSGANVLTF.